Included here is one T cell receptor beta chain sequence, with context. Its matching antigen is unknown. The length of the CDR3 is 14 residues. Per germline, CDR1 SGHKS and CDR2 YYEKEE (reference sequence). The V gene lost 3 bases and the J gene lost 0 bases, with 9 bases spanning the gap. Each CDR3 protein is one row after TCRdb ran MiXCR on the reads. The repertoire holds around 450,000 distinct CDR3 sequences, approximately 30% seen once, with about an eighth in the top ten. This record belongs to a study of T cell repertoires in cytomegalovirus infection. For the study at large: Matching HLA type and CMV infection were both indicated by public TCR beta signatures. Study-wide points: HLA-C-restricted CMV clonotypes gave the most frequent clonotype in two of eight donors. Summed public TCR beta family frequency identified CMV carriers bearing the relevant HLA.

The V gene is TRBV5-5, the J gene TRBJ2-5; possible D gene TRBD2, 6 bases. This receptor was obtained from a human donor in good health (CMV status not recorded). Some clones in this sample may be carry-over from other donors' samples. Sequencing used PBMCs. The CDR3 here is CASSWRRDQETQYF. CDR3 DNA sequence: TGTGCCAGCAGCTGGCGGAGGGACCAAGAGACCCAGTACTTC. The complete variable domain, with remaining parts taken from reference TRBV5-5 and TRBJ2-5, reads DAGVTQSPTHLIKTRGQQVTLRCSPISGHKSVSWYQQVLGQGPQFIFQYYEKEERGRGNFPDRFSARQFPNYSSELNVNALLLGDSALYLCASSWRRDQETQYFGPGTRLLVL.